This paragraph covers one T cell receptor beta chain sequence. These data are taken from a study of blood T cell repertoires in COVID-19. Study background: COVID-19 samples collected from the United States, Italy and Spain covered acute and convalescent phases. PBMCs, B-cell-depleted T cells, or T cells were the source of the cDNA or gDNA that made up the material.

Original handling: Scientists estimated how many nucleated cells there were by amplifying reference gene primers. Measured with immunoSEQ multiplex PCR; TCRdb has only the in-frame clones, and not every one. The V and J calls and clone size were taken over from that table, and D and trimming were inferred from the DNA. The sample lists more than 400,000 clones, 80% to 90% seen once, with approximately 3% in the top ten. There are 18 residues in the CDR3. V trimming: 4 bases; J trimming: 2 bases; junction bases outside the gene matches: 12. The germline gives CDR1 KGHSH, CDR2 LQKENI. The gene calls are TRBV18 and TRBJ2-7; 12 nucleotides match TRBD2. This TCR came from a human donor in a cohort sampled during active COVID-19. Sequenced input: peripheral blood. CDR3 loop: CASSLMVPTSGSPYEQYF. CDR3 coding DNA: TGTGCCAGCTCACTAATGGTCCCGACTAGCGGGAGCCCCTACGAGCAGTACTTC.